This T cell receptor (beta chain) emerged from a study of metastatic and nonmetastatic thyroid tumors. TCRdb re-clonotyped the PCR reads through MiXCR. The sample lists about 40,000 clones, 17% occurring once. This clone was seen ten or more times. Until they underwent thyroid surgery, no patient had received any treatment. The TCR originated in a female donor with papillary thyroid cancer or a benign thyroid nodule (not recorded which). Some clones in this sample may be carry-over from other donors' samples. The sequencing input was tumor tissue.

This CDR3 is CASALDSLGYNEQFF. The CDR3 region has the DNA TGTGCCAGCGCCCTCGACAGCCTTGGCTACAATGAGCAGTTCTTC. This chain links TRBV18 with TRBJ2-1; TRBD1 is a possible D gene (5 bases). V was clipped by 8 bases and J by 3 bases, with 17 bases between them. The germline V gene has CDR1 KGHSH and CDR2 LQKENI. The CDR3 is made up of 15 amino acids.